This is a list of T cell receptor beta chains from one sample in a study of blood T cells in healthy people across ages. TCRdb re-called the 5' RACE reads with MiXCR, one entry per CDR3 protein. The sample gives around 850,000 distinct CDR3 sequences, 35% to 40% of which show up once; about an eighth is in the top ten. The source material was blood. The receptors derive from a man aged 18 to 30 in good health. The CDR3 runs from the conserved cysteine through the conserved F or W. The D gene is left open where the match is weak. The size of a clone is reported for some rows only, either as once, few or many, or as a class for expanded clones.

V: TRBV30; J: TRBJ2-7; D: TRBD2; size: many; CDR3: CAWTSGGAYSYNEQYF; DNA: TGTGCCTGGACTAGCGGGGGGGCGTATAGCTACAATGAGCAGTACTTC
V: TRBV5-4; J: TRBJ1-6; D: TRBD1; size: -; CDR3: CASSSDPDRVFSPLHF; DNA: TGTGCCAGCAGTTCCGACCCCGACAGGGTTTTTTCACCCCTCCACTTT
V: TRBV4-3; J: TRBJ1-1; D: TRBD1; size: -; CDR3: CASSQDIRDRGLLAEAFF; DNA: TGCGCCAGCAGCCAAGATATCCGGGACAGGGGGCTATTGGCTGAAGCTTTCTTT
V: TRBV5-1; J: TRBJ1-2; D: -; size: -; CDR3: CASSPNLYRVDGYTF; DNA: TGCGCCAGCAGCCCGAACCTCTACAGGGTTGATGGCTACACCTTC
V: TRBV12-5; J: TRBJ1-6; D: -; size: -; CDR3: CASGVQGSYNSPLHF; DNA: TGTGCTAGTGGTGTGCAGGGCTCCTATAATTCACCCCTCCACTTT
V: TRBV14; J: TRBJ2-1; D: -; size: -; CDR3: CASSQDGAGIAYNEQFF; DNA: TGTGCCAGCAGCCAAGATGGGGCAGGTATCGCCTACAATGAGCAGTTCTTC
V: TRBV29-1; J: TRBJ2-5; D: -; size: many; CDR3: CSVDGLQDSFSPFGQYF; DNA: TGCAGCGTTGACGGGCTGCAGGACAGTTTTTCCCCCTTCGGTCAGTACTTC
V: TRBV11-2; J: TRBJ1-2; D: TRBD1; size: -; CDR3: CASSLAGTVRNYGYTF; DNA: TGTGCCAGCAGCTTAGCCGGGACAGTCCGTAACTATGGCTACACCTTC
V: TRBV6-6; J: TRBJ2-5; D: TRBD2; size: -; CDR3: CASSRTSGGVYEQYF; DNA: TGTGCCAGCAGTCGGACTAGCGGGGGAGTCTATGAGCAGTACTTC
V: TRBV5-1; J: TRBJ1-6; D: -; size: few; CDR3: CASSLTASSYNSPLHF; DNA: TGCGCCAGCAGCTTGACCGCTAGCTCCTATAATTCACCCCTCCACTTT
V: TRBV20-1; J: TRBJ2-2; D: -; size: few; CDR3: CSARGDPGELFF; DNA: TGCAGTGCTAGAGGGGATCCCGGGGAGCTGTTTTTT
V: TRBV7-2; J: TRBJ2-3; D: TRBD2; size: -; CDR3: CASSRGLAGEVTDAQYF; DNA: TGTGCCAGCAGCCGTGGACTAGCGGGGGAAGTCACAGATGCGCAGTATTTT
V: TRBV12-3/TRBV12-4; J: TRBJ2-1; D: TRBD2; size: many; CDR3: CASRLTGGPYNEQFF; DNA: TGTGCCAGCAGATTAACGGGGGGTCCCTACAATGAGCAGTTCTTC
V: TRBV27; J: TRBJ2-4; D: -; size: -; CDR3: CASSRTGPRLAKNIQYF; DNA: TGTGCCAGCAGTAGAACCGGACCGCGATTAGCCAAAAACATTCAGTACTTC
V: TRBV5-5; J: TRBJ2-1; D: -; size: few; CDR3: CASSLSLHNEQFF; DNA: TGTGCCAGCAGCTTAAGTCTGCACAATGAGCAGTTCTTC
V: TRBV20-1; J: TRBJ1-5; D: -; size: few; CDR3: CSARGGPGIGSNQPQHF; DNA: TGCAGTGCTAGAGGAGGTCCAGGGATAGGAAGCAATCAGCCCCAGCATTTT
V: TRBV5-1; J: TRBJ2-5; D: TRBD1; size: many; CDR3: CASSLTTGDETQYF; DNA: TGTGCCAGCAGCTTAACCACAGGGGACGAGACCCAGTACTTC
V: TRBV5-1; J: TRBJ1-1; D: -; size: few; CDR3: CASSLEWVQDKAFF; DNA: TGCGCCAGCAGCTTGGAGTGGGTACAGGATAAAGCTTTCTTT
V: TRBV5-5; J: TRBJ1-1; D: TRBD1; size: -; CDR3: CASSLEWTGGADTEAFF; DNA: TGTGCCAGCAGCTTGGAGTGGACAGGGGGCGCCGACACTGAAGCTTTCTTT
V: TRBV5-1; J: TRBJ1-5; D: -; size: -; CDR3: CASSLEPNNQPQHF; DNA: TGTGCCAGCAGCTTGGAACCCAACAATCAGCCCCAGCATTTT
V: TRBV5-1; J: TRBJ2-1; D: -; size: few; CDR3: CASSLAVGWENEQFF; DNA: TGCGCCAGCAGCTTGGCGGTGGGGTGGGAGAATGAGCAGTTCTTC
V: TRBV4-2; J: TRBJ2-3; D: -; size: many; CDR3: CASSGPSITDTQYF; DNA: TGTGCCAGCAGCGGACCGTCAATAACAGATACGCAGTATTTT
V: TRBV7-2; J: TRBJ1-2; D: TRBD1; size: few; CDR3: CASSLQTGVNYGYTF; DNA: TGTGCCAGCAGCCTTCAGACAGGGGTAAACTATGGCTACACCTTC
V: TRBV7-9; J: TRBJ2-7; D: TRBD1; size: few; CDR3: CASSPPIRDRLYNEQYF; DNA: TGTGCCAGCAGCCCCCCTATACGGGACAGGCTTTACAATGAGCAGTACTTC
V: TRBV29-1; J: TRBJ2-2; D: TRBD2; size: -; CDR3: CSVELAGESGELFF; DNA: TGCAGCGTTGAACTAGCGGGGGAATCCGGGGAGCTGTTTTTT
V: TRBV4-3; J: TRBJ1-2; D: -; size: -; CDR3: CASSQRVIQGDYGYTF; DNA: TGCGCCAGCAGCCAAAGAGTCATACAGGGAGACTATGGCTACACCTTC
V: TRBV5-1; J: TRBJ2-3; D: -; size: -; CDR3: CATSTGISTDTQYF; DNA: TGCGCCACCAGTACAGGTATTAGCACAGATACGCAGTATTTT